The 5 T cell receptor beta chains presented below share a single source sample, sequenced in a study of regulatory T cells in long-lasting Graves disease. Libraries of TCR beta came from iRepertoire HTBI primers plus Arm-PCR of CDR3 regions. MiXCR was run by TCRdb on the multiplex PCR reads, yielding one entry per CDR3 protein. The sample has 350,000 to 400,000 distinct CDR3 sequences; roughly a sixth are singletons. Time point here: newly diagnosed GD, antithyroid drugs for less than 3 months. RNA extracted from PBMCs served as the sequencing template. Material: peripheral blood mononuclear cells (PBMCs), obtained at new diagnosis, from a patient treated with antithyroid drugs. The receptors here all came from a female donor with Graves disease.

This clonotype was seen ten or more times. The chain recombines TRBV4-3 with TRBJ2-5; a weak D match, TRBD1 (6 bases). Germline V gives CDR1 LGHNA, CDR2 YSLEER. Trimming removed 0 bases at V and 4 bases at J, with 12 bases between. This CDR3 region has 15 residues. The CDR3 DNA follows: TGCGCCAGCAGCCAAGATACAGGGTCGGGAGAGACCCAGTACTTC. This gives the protein CASSQDTGSGETQYF.

The table lists this clonotype with a few counts. This chain links TRBV9 with TRBJ2-2; the match to TRBD2 covers 9 bases. This CDR3 spans 16 amino acids. The germline V gene has CDR1 SGDLS and CDR2 YYNGEE. The V and J ends lost 4 bases and 5 bases, in that order; junction bases with no gene match: 9. The CDR3 reads CASSPRGGANTGELFF. CDR3 sequence (DNA): TGTGCCAGCAGCCCCCGCGGGGGGGCCAATACCGGGGAGCTGTTTTTT.

In its sample, this clonotype was seen a few times. With a much larger clone just one base away, this may be a read error. Since no conserved phenylalanine or tryptophan closes the CDR3, a read error is the likely cause. The V gene is TRBV20-1, the J gene TRBJ2-7; D might be TRBD2 (6 bases). V was trimmed by 3 bases and J by 0 bases, leaving 15 bases between them. There are 15 residues in the CDR3. From germline, CDR1 is DFQATT and CDR2 SNEGSKA (reference sequence). CDR3 sequence reads: CSASVSGPLSYEQYL. The CDR3 DNA follows: TGCAGTGCTAGTGTTAGCGGACCGCTCTCCTACGAGCAGTACCTC.

This clonotype was seen ten or more times. This chain links TRBV10-3 with TRBJ2-7; D remains unclear. The germline V gene has CDR1 ENHRY and CDR2 SYGVKD. This CDR3 region has 11 residues. Trimming took 10 bases from V and 6 from J, leaving 13 bases between them. The CDR3 DNA follows: TGTGCCACTGAGCGTGGCAGCGAGCAGTACTTC. Amino acid sequence: CATERGSEQYF.

Details on this clonotype: With only one base between it and a far larger clone, this is likely a read error. The genes are TRBV3-1 and TRBJ1-2, with D perhaps matching TRBD1 (6 bases). V was shortened by 8 bases and J by 6 bases, with 16 bases between the two germline ends. Germline V CDR1 and CDR2: LGHDT, YNNKEL (reference sequence). CDR3 length: 13 amino acids. CDR3 residues: CASGPDRRHGYTF. Written as DNA, the CDR3 is TGTGCCAGCGGCCCGGACAGAAGACATGGCTACACCTTC.